The 16 T cell receptor beta chains reported below all come from one sample, sequenced in a study of T cells in narcolepsy. Assay: immunoSEQ multiplex PCR; the TCRdb copy retains only in-frame clones and omits some. The repertoire holds under 40,000 clones, over 80% seen once, with roughly 0.7% in the top ten. Sequenced material: memory (CD45RA-) CD4+ T cells from blood. These receptors came from a human donor in good health.

The CDR3 nucleotides read TGTGCCAGCAGCCAAGAATGGCGAGGTACGACCTCTTCTCGGAGCAATCAGCCCCAGCATTTT. Translation gives CASSQEWRGTTSSRSNQPQHF. The chain has TRBV4-2 and TRBJ1-5; D is undetermined. CDR3 size: 21 residues. Trimming stripped 0 bases from V and 1 base from J, with 25 bases between. CDR1 and CDR2 from the germline V gene are LGHNA and YNFKEQ.

This sequence joins TRBV4-3 and TRBJ1-1; D remains ambiguous. CDR3 length equals 16 residues. Germline-derived CDR1 and CDR2 are LGHNA and YSLEER. V was trimmed by 4 bases and J by 3 bases, leaving 18 bases between them. The CDR3 loop is CASSPYPSYRDTEAFF. In DNA, the CDR3 is TGCGCCAGCAGCCCGTACCCTTCTTATAGGGACACTGAAGCTTTCTTT.

A few counts support this clone. V and J are TRBV28 and TRBJ1-3; weak D call: TRBD1 (5 bases). The germline gives CDR1 MDHEN, CDR2 SYDVKM. This CDR3 is 12 amino acids long. V lost 11 bases, J lost 10 bases, and 18 bases lay in between. DNA of the CDR3: TGTGCCGTGGCGACGGTCGGGACGACCATATATTTT. Its protein product is CAVATVGTTIYF.

V is TRBV7-6 and J is TRBJ1-3, with D maybe TRBD1 (5 bases). The V end lost 3 bases, the J end lost 7 bases, and 16 bases lay between the germline ends. Germline V CDR1 and CDR2: SGHVS, FNYEAQ. The CDR3 contains 15 residues. The CDR3 DNA sequence: TGTGCCAGCAGCTTTGGGGATCTAGGGGCGAACACCATATATTTT. It yields the protein CASSFGDLGANTIYF.

Details on this clone: The sample holds other DNA sequences that translate to the same CDR3. This chain connects TRBV14 to TRBJ2-3, with D hard to call. The V end lost 0 bases, the J end lost 5 bases, and 15 bases lay between the germline ends. Per germline, CDR1 SGHDN and CDR2 FVKESK. The CDR3 runs to 16 residues. The CDR3 spells CASSQDGSGSGDTQYF. The CDR3 nucleotides are TGTGCCAGCAGCCAAGACGGATCAGGCAGTGGAGATACGCAGTATTTT. The variable domain in full, with the rest retrieved from reference TRBV14 and TRBJ2-3, is EAGVTQFPSHSVIEKGQTVTLRCDPISGHDNLYWYRRVMGKEIKFLLHFVKESKQDESGMPNNRFLAERTGGTYSTLKVQPAELEDSGVYFCASSQDGSGSGDTQYFGPGTRLTVL.

The chain has TRBV11-2 and TRBJ1-3, with a possible D match to TRBD1 (5 bases). CDR1 is SGHAT and CDR2 is FQNNGV in the germline V gene. V was cut by 4 bases and J by 9 bases, with 19 bases left in between. The CDR3 spans 15 residues. For the CDR3, the DNA is TGTGCCAGCAGCTCCCTCCAGGGACGCTCTGGCACCATATATTTT. Translation gives CASSSLQGRSGTIYF.

In DNA form, the CDR3 reads TGTGCCAGCAGCCAGGGGACTAGGGAGACCGGGGAGCTGTTTTTT. Protein sequence: CASSQGTRETGELFF. This rearrangement joins TRBV5-5 to TRBJ2-2; 8 bases are shared with TRBD2. Trimming at V came to 4 bases and at J to 5 bases, leaving 7 bases not matched to a gene. The CDR3 consists of 15 residues. Germline loops: CDR1 SGHKS, CDR2 YYEKEE (reference sequence).

This chain connects TRBV15 to TRBJ2-7; 8 bases are shared with TRBD1. The V gene's germline CDR1 is LNHNV and CDR2 YYDKDF (reference sequence). V shed 2 bases and J 0 bases; nucleotides not matched to a gene: 9. The CDR3 covers 17 residues. This chain's CDR3 is CATSRNPRDRGSYEQYF. The CDR3 nucleotides read TGTGCCACCAGCAGAAACCCTCGAGACAGGGGCTCCTACGAGCAGTACTTC.

The J gene is TRBJ1-5, the V gene TRBV7-8; the match to TRBD1 covers 9 bases. J lost 6 bases, V lost 5 bases, and 8 bases had no gene match. CDR1 is SGHVS and CDR2 is FQNEAQ in the germline V gene. This CDR3 contains 15 residues. The CDR3 DNA is TGTGCCAGCAGCCAGGGACAGGGCGGTGGTCAGCCCCAGCATTTT. Its protein is CASSQGQGGGQPQHF.

The chain has TRBV6-1 and TRBJ1-5; D remains unclear. This CDR3 is 12 amino acids long. Germline lookup yields CDR1 MNHNS and CDR2 SASEGT. Trimming left V 6 bases short and J 9 bases short, with 12 bases between. This CDR3 is CASRRGGWPQHF. In DNA form, the CDR3 reads TGTGCCAGCAGACGGGGAGGTTGGCCCCAGCATTTT.

J is TRBJ2-6 and V is TRBV14; tentative D call: TRBD1 (6 bases). The CDR3 contains 14 residues. Germline V gene lookup returns CDR1 SGHDN and CDR2 FVKESK. Trimming stripped 4 bases from V and 6 bases from J, with 10 bases between. The CDR3 DNA reads TGTGCCAGCAGCCCAGGGGTAATGGCCAACGTCCTGACTTTC. Translating it yields CASSPGVMANVLTF. Drawing the rest from reference TRBV14 and TRBJ2-6, the complete variable domain is EAGVTQFPSHSVIEKGQTVTLRCDPISGHDNLYWYRRVMGKEIKFLLHFVKESKQDESGMPNNRFLAERTGGTYSTLKVQPAELEDSGVYFCASSPGVMANVLTFGAGSRLTVL.

CDR3 residues: CASRINRGSYEQYF. As DNA, the CDR3 is TGTGCCAGTAGGATTAATCGGGGCTCCTACGAGCAGTACTTC. V is TRBV19 and J is TRBJ2-7; D might be TRBD2 (5 bases). The CDR3 runs to 14 residues. Germline values: CDR1 LNHDA, CDR2 SQIVND (reference sequence). Trimming shortened V by 6 bases and J by 0 bases, and 12 bases separated the two germline ends.

The chain recombines TRBV5-6 with TRBJ2-1; D is perhaps TRBD2 (5 bases). Trimming shortened V by 4 bases and J by 4 bases, and 9 bases separated the two germline ends. Germline V gives CDR1 SGHDT, CDR2 YYEEEE. The CDR3 sequence is 13 residues long. This CDR3 reads CASSPGRYNEQFF. CDR3 coding DNA: TGTGCCAGCAGCCCTGGGAGATACAATGAGCAGTTCTTC. Full variable domain (remainder filled in from reference TRBV5-6 and TRBJ2-1): DAGVTQSPTHLIKTRGQQVTLRCSPKSGHDTVSWYQQALGQGPQFIFQYYEEEERQRGNFPDRFSGHQFPNYSSELNVNALLLGDSALYLCASSPGRYNEQFFGPGTRLTVL.

The gene calls are TRBV19 and TRBJ1-2, with D perhaps TRBD1 (6 bases). Looked up from germline, CDR1 is LNHDA and CDR2 is SQIVND (reference sequence). The CDR3 consists of 15 residues. V gave up 4 bases and J gave up 1 base, with 13 bases separating them. The CDR3, as DNA: TGTGCCAGTAGTACCCCGGGACACATTAACTATGGCTACACCTTC. Amino acid sequence: CASSTPGHINYGYTF.

V and J are TRBV7-9 and TRBJ2-5; 11 bases are shared with TRBD1. Trimming took 3 bases from V and 5 from J; bases not matched to a gene: 5. Germline-derived CDR1 and CDR2 are SEHNR and FQNEAQ (reference sequence). The CDR3 runs to 15 residues. The CDR3 DNA sequence: TGTGCCAGCAGCTTTTGGACAGGGGGCATTGAGACCCAGTACTTC. This sequence encodes CASSFWTGGIETQYF.

V gene TRBV5-1 combines with J gene TRBJ2-2; possibly TRBD1 for D (5 bases). Germline V CDR1 and CDR2: SGHRS, YFSETQ. The CDR3 consists of 18 residues. V lost 0 bases and J lost 0, with 15 bases in between. CDR3 nucleotide sequence: TGCGCCAGCAGCTTGGTGGTGGTTACAGGAACGAACACCGGGGAGCTGTTTTTT. Protein sequence: CASSLVVVTGTNTGELFF. The complete variable domain, with remaining parts taken from reference TRBV5-1 and TRBJ2-2, reads KAGVTQTPRYLIKTRGQQVTLSCSPISGHRSVSWYQQTPGQGLQFLFEYFSETQRNKGNFPGRFSGRQFSNSRSEMNVSTLELGDSALYLCASSLVVVTGTNTGELFFGEGSRLTVL.